The sample holds a few counts of the clone carrying this TCR beta chain. What it binds is not known. This sample is drawn from a study of CD8 T cells in ankylosing spondylitis. Points from the study as a whole: Disease-associated clonotypes exhibited CD8+ identity and were relatively infrequent in peripheral blood. There was a TCR beta motif, made of 7 or 8 highly homologous variants, that appeared characteristic of ankylosing spondylitis blood. The study looked at matched synovial fluid samples from ankylosing spondylitis patients. Disease-linked clones were reported to be significantly enriched there.

TCRdb re-called the 5' RACE reads through MiXCR, storing one row per CDR3 protein. The top ten clones hold approximately 17% of a sample with over 150,000 distinct CDR3 sequences, roughly 12% of them seen once. Sequencing used blood, either unsorted or a sorted T cell fraction (not recorded which). The TCR sequence derives from a male donor with ankylosing spondylitis or in good health (not recorded which).

The CDR3 loop is CASSWGGSVAEAFF. The CDR3 nucleotides are TGTGCCAGCAGCTGGGGGGGATCGGTCGCTGAAGCTTTCTTT. This sequence joins TRBV7-9 and TRBJ1-1, with D tentatively TRBD1 (5 bases). In germline, CDR1 is SEHNR, CDR2 FQNEAQ (reference sequence). This CDR3 is built from 14 residues. V was shortened by 4 bases and J by 6 bases, with 15 bases between the two germline ends.